A selection of T cell receptor beta chains follows, all from one sample in a study of shared clonotypes between healthy human individuals. Clones were sequenced by immunoSEQ multiplex PCR, and TCRdb holds only the in-frame ones, with some missing. The table has more than 900,000 clones, about four fifths seen once. The sample was memory CD4+ T cells from PBMCs. These receptors were taken from a young man in good health. Some clones in this sample may be carry-over from other donors' samples. Both conserved end residues are part of each CDR3. D genes are given only for firm matches. Some rows mark clone size as missing; the rest say once, few, many or name a class of expanded clone.

TRBJ1-4 TRBV18 - - CASSPPSQPNEKLFF TGTGCCAGCTCACCACCGTCCCAGCCGAATGAAAAACTGTTTTTT
TRBJ1-5 TRBV27 - - CASSLRLPEYSNQPQHF TGTGCCAGCAGCCTCCGTCTACCGGAATATAGCAATCAGCCCCAGCATTTT
TRBJ2-1 TRBV7-2 - - CASSLGQILNEQFF TGTGCCAGCAGCTTGGGGCAGATCCTCAATGAGCAGTTCTTC
TRBJ2-1 TRBV28 - - CASSLASSYNEQFF TGTGCCAGCAGTCTAGCGAGTTCCTACAATGAGCAGTTCTTC
TRBJ1-1 TRBV7-9 - - CASSLEGHMNTEAFF TGTGCCAGCAGCTTAGAAGGACATATGAACACTGAAGCTTTCTTT
TRBJ1-5 TRBV5-1 - - CASSPTGGDLGHF TGCGCCAGCAGCCCCACGGGTGGGGATCTGGGGCATTTT
TRBJ2-2 TRBV30 TRBD1 - CAWSRDRGPTFSTGELFF TGTGCCTGGAGTAGAGACAGGGGCCCGACTTTCTCCACCGGGGAGCTGTTTTTT
TRBJ2-6 TRBV5-1 - once CASSFAGSGANVLTF TGCGCCAGCAGCTTCGCGGGCTCTGGGGCCAACGTCCTGACTTTC
TRBJ2-1 TRBV6-1 - once CASTGDPYNEQFF TGTGCCAGCACCGGGGACCCATACAATGAGCAGTTCTTC
TRBJ1-1 TRBV6-5 - - CASRRTLNTEAFF TGTGCCAGCAGGCGGACCTTGAACACTGAAGCTTTCTTT
TRBJ1-2 TRBV28 - - CASSLSVVGSYGYTF TGTGCCAGCAGTTTGTCCGTTGTAGGGAGCTATGGCTACACCTTC
TRBJ2-6 TRBV4-3 TRBD1 - CASSQGGTGAGGANVLTF TGCGCCAGCAGCCAAGGAGGTACAGGGGCGGGTGGGGCCAACGTCCTGACTTTC
TRBJ2-6 TRBV28 TRBD2 - CATLWIAGGGAGANVLTF TGTGCCACCCTGTGGATAGCGGGAGGTGGGGCTGGGGCCAACGTCCTGACTTTC
TRBJ1-1 TRBV30 - - CAWTKEKAQGFLDTEAFF TGTGCCTGGACAAAAGAGAAGGCGCAGGGGTTTTTGGACACTGAAGCTTTCTTT
TRBJ2-2 TRBV9 - - CASSARGGSNTGELFF TGTGCCAGCAGCGCGAGAGGGGGATCGAACACCGGGGAGCTGTTTTTT
TRBJ1-4 TRBV5-1 - once CASSPTGGSTNEKLFF TGCGCCAGCAGCCCGACAGGAGGGTCCACTAATGAAAAACTGTTTTTT
TRBJ1-4 TRBV2 - - CASSESDEWVNEKLFF TGTGCCAGCAGTGAAAGTGACGAGTGGGTTAATGAAAAACTGTTTTTT
TRBJ1-1 TRBV7-3 - once CASRTQENTEAFF TGTGCCAGCAGAACACAGGAGAACACTGAAGCTTTCTTT
TRBJ2-5 TRBV2 - - CASSESAGRFQETQYF TGTGCCAGCAGTGAATCGGCCGGCAGGTTTCAAGAGACCCAGTACTTC
TRBJ2-1 TRBV7-8 - - CASSFARGNNEQFF TGTGCCAGCAGCTTTGCCAGGGGTAACAATGAGCAGTTCTTC
TRBJ2-7 TRBV29-1 - - CSAGTGLGYEQYF TGCAGCGCTGGGACCGGCTTGGGGTACGAGCAGTACTTC
TRBJ1-1 TRBV19 - - CASSMSRQRTEAFF TGTGCCAGTAGTATGTCAAGACAGCGGACTGAAGCTTTCTTT
TRBJ1-5 TRBV7-2 - - CASSLSSGNQPQHF TGTGCCAGCAGCTTAAGTTCGGGTAATCAGCCCCAGCATTTT
TRBJ2-3 TRBV4-3 - - CASSQGAGLTDTQYF TGCGCCAGCAGCCAAGGAGCAGGACTCACAGATACGCAGTATTTT
TRBJ1-5 TRBV27 TRBD1 - CASSLLGPGTGANSNQPQHF TGTGCCAGCAGTTTATTGGGTCCCGGGACAGGGGCCAATAGCAATCAGCCCCAGCATTTT
TRBJ1-1 TRBV5-4 - - CASRVEGGAAFF TGTGCCAGCAGGGTCGAGGGGGGCGCAGCTTTCTTT
TRBJ2-7 TRBV5-1 - - CASSRGANSYEQYF TGCGCCAGCAGCAGGGGGGCGAACTCCTACGAGCAGTACTTC
TRBJ2-5 TRBV29-1 - - CSVEDRVDGETQYF TGCAGCGTTGAAGATCGCGTTGACGGGGAGACCCAGTACTTC
TRBJ2-7 TRBV28 - - CASSRAGSYEQYF TGTGCCAGCAGCCGGGCAGGGTCCTACGAGCAGTACTTC
TRBJ2-3 TRBV5-8 - - CASSLGQVPSTDTQYF TGTGCCAGCAGCTTGGGACAGGTCCCCAGCACAGATACGCAGTATTTT
TRBJ2-5 TRBV28 - - CASSPSGPGTQYF TGTGCCAGCAGTCCGAGCGGTCCAGGGACCCAGTACTTC
TRBJ2-7 TRBV7-2 - once CASSFESSYEQYF TGTGCCAGCAGCTTCGAGAGTTCCTACGAGCAGTACTTC
TRBJ1-5 TRBV18 TRBD1 - CASSPTGDNQPQHF TGTGCCAGCTCGCCCACAGGGGACAATCAGCCCCAGCATTTT
TRBJ1-3 TRBV30 TRBD1 few CAWSTGTGVFGNTIYF TGTGCCTGGAGTACCGGGACAGGCGTTTTTGGAAACACCATATATTTT
TRBJ2-2 TRBV21-1 - - CATPGQGISGELFF TGTGCCACCCCGGGACAGGGGATCTCCGGGGAGCTGTTTTTT
TRBJ1-1 TRBV5-1 - - CASMGRARSTEAFF TGCGCCAGCATGGGGAGAGCCCGTTCCACTGAAGCTTTCTTT
TRBJ2-3 TRBV13 TRBD2 - CASSWGLVNTDTQYF TGTGCCAGCAGCTGGGGACTAGTCAATACAGATACGCAGTATTTT
TRBJ1-3 TRBV2 TRBD1 once CASGGQASGNTIYF TGTGCCAGCGGTGGACAGGCCTCTGGAAACACCATATATTTT
TRBJ1-3 TRBV7-2 - few CASSRGAGNTIYF TGTGCCAGCAGCCGGGGGGCCGGAAACACCATATATTTT
TRBJ2-1 TRBV4-1 TRBD2 few CASSARTSGAPYNEQFF TGCGCCAGCAGCGCTCGGACTAGCGGGGCCCCCTACAATGAGCAGTTCTTC
TRBJ2-5 TRBV5-4 TRBD2 - CASSLAGGLQETQYF TGTGCCAGCAGCTTAGCGGGAGGGCTCCAAGAGACCCAGTACTTC
TRBJ1-1 TRBV27 - few CASSVMGYGGGTEAFF TGTGCCAGCAGCGTAATGGGGTACGGTGGAGGGACTGAAGCTTTCTTT
TRBJ1-5 TRBV9 - many CASSVTGHQPQHF TGTGCCAGCAGCGTAACGGGCCATCAGCCCCAGCATTTT
TRBJ1-1 TRBV5-4 - - CASSWRQSGGNAEAFF TGTGCCAGCAGCTGGAGGCAATCCGGGGGTAACGCTGAAGCTTTCTTT
TRBJ2-7 TRBV11-3 TRBD2 - CASSLVRGVRPSEQYF TGTGCCAGCAGCTTAGTTCGGGGGGTTAGACCCAGCGAGCAGTACTTC